The present T cell receptor (beta chain) was sequenced within a study of blood T cell repertoires in COVID-19. Study background: COVID-19 samples, acute and convalescent, were from the United States, Italy and Spain. T cells, B-cell-depleted T cells, or PBMCs provided the cDNA or gDNA that served as material.

Original handling: Scientists estimated how many nucleated cells there were by amplifying reference gene primers. Profiled with immunoSEQ multiplex PCR; TCRdb holds only in-frame clones, not every one. The V and J calls and clone size are taken from that table; D and trimming were inferred from the DNA. Of some 300,000 clones listed, about 88% are singletons. The V gene's germline CDR1 is MNHEY and CDR2 SVGEGT. J was trimmed by 3 bases and V by 2 bases; bases with no gene match: 3. The CDR3 sequence is 14 residues long. This TCR derives from an older man with acute or convalescent COVID-19. The V call is TRBV6-2 or TRBV6-3, the J call TRBJ2-7; 8 bases align to TRBD1. Sequencing input: peripheral blood. CDR3 residues: CASSYAGGFYEQYF. CDR3 sequence (DNA): TGTGCCAGCAGTTACGCAGGGGGCTTCTACGAGCAGTACTTC.